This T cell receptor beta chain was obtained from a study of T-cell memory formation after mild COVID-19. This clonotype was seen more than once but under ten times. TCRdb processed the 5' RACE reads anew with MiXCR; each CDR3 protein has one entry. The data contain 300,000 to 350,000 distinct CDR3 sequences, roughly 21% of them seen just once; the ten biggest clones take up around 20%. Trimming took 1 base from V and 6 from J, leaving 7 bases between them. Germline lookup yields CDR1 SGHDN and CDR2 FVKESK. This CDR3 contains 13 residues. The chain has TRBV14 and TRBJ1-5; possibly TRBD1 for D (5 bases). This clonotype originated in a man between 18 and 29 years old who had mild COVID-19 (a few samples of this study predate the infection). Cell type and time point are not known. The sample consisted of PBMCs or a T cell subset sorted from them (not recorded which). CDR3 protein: CASSQAQGQPQHF. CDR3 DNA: TGTGCCAGCAGCCAAGCTCAGGGTCAGCCCCAGCATTTT.